Listed here is a single T cell receptor beta chain. This entry comes from a study of shared clonotypes between healthy human individuals. There are 19 residues in the CDR3. Germline V lookup: CDR1 SGHRS, CDR2 YFSETQ. Trimming shortened V by 1 base and J by 0 bases, and 21 bases separated the two germline ends. Sequencing used immunoSEQ multiplex PCR; TCRdb keeps in-frame clones, though not all of them. The table lists roughly 700,000 clones, 74% of them singletons. The source is a woman aged 25 to 39 in good health. V is TRBV5-1 and J is TRBJ2-3, with TRBD1 as a possible D gene (5 bases). Sequenced sample: memory CD4+ T cells sorted from blood. Subset indicated: CD45RA-negative fraction. The CDR3 nucleotides read TGCGCCAGCAGCTTGAGGGGCCCGGCAGGCAGAACTAGCACAGATACGCAGTATTTT. Translated: CASSLRGPAGRTSTDTQYF.